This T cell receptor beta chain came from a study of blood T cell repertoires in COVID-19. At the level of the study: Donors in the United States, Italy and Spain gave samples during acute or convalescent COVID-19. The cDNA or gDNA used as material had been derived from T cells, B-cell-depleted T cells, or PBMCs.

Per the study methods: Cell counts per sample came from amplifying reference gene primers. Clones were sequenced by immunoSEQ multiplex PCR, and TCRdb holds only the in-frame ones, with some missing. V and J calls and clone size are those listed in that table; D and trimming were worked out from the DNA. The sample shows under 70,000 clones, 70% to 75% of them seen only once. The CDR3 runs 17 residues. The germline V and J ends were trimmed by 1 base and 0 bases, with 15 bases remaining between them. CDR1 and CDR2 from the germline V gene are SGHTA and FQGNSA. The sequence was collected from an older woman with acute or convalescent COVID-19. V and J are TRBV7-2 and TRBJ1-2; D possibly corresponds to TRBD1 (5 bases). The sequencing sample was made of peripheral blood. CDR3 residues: CASSLDPLPQANYGYTF. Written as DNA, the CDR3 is TGTGCCAGCAGCTTAGACCCCCTACCACAGGCTAACTATGGCTACACCTTC.